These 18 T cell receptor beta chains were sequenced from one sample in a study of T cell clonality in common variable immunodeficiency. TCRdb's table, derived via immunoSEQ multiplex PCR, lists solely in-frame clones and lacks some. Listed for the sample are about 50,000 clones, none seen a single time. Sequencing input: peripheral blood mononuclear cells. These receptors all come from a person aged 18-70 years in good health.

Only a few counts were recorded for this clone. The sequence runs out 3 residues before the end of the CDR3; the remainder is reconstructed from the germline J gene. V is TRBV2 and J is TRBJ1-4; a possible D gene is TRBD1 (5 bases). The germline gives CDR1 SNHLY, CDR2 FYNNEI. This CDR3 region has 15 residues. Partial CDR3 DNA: TGTGCCAGCAAAGGGGAGAGCTCCTATAATTCACCA. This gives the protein CASKGESSYNSP. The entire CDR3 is CASKGESSYNSPLFF.

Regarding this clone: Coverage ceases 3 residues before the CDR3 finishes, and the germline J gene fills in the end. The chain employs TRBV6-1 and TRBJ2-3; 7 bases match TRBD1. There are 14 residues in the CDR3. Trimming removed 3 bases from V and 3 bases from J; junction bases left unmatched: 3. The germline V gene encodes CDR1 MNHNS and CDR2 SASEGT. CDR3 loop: CASSETGFTDTQYF. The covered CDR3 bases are TGTGCCAGCAGTGAGACAGGGTTTACAGATACG.

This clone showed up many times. The CDR3 bases that were read are TGCAGTGCTAGTGGACAGGGCCCTCCCTACGAG. This gives the protein CSASGQGPPYE. The CDR3 in its entirety is CSASGQGPPYEQYF. J is TRBJ2-7 and V is TRBV20-1; the match to TRBD1 covers 8 bases. The CDR3 end falls 3 residues outside the read, so it is completed with the germline J gene. After removal of 3 bases from V and 2 bases from J, the junction contained 6 bases not matched to a gene. Germline V CDR1 and CDR2: DFQATT, SNEGSKA (reference sequence). This CDR3 region has 14 residues.

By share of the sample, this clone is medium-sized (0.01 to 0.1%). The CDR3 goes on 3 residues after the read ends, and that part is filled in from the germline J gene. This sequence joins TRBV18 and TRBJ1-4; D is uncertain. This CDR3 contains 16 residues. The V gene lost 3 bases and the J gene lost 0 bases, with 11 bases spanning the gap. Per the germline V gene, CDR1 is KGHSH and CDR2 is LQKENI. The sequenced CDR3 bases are TGTGCCAGCTCACCGCGAGGGTCCTCAACTAATGAAAAA. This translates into CASSPRGSSTNEK. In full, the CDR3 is CASSPRGSSTNEKLFF.

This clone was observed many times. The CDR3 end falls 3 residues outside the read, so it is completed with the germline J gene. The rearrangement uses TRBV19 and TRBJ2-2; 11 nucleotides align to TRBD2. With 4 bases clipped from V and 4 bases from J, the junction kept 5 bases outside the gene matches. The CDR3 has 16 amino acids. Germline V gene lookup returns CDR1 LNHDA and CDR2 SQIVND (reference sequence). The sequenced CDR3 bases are TGTGCCAGTAGTACCCTAGCGGGGGGCCCCACCGGGGAG. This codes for CASSTLAGGPTGE. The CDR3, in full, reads CASSTLAGGPTGELFF. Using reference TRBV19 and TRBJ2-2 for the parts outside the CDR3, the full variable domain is DGGITQSPKYLFRKEGQNVTLSCEQNLNHDAMYWYRQDPGQGLRLIYYSQIVNDFQKGDIAEGYSVSREKKESFPLTVTSAQKNPTAFYLCASSTLAGGPTGELFFGEGSRLTVL.

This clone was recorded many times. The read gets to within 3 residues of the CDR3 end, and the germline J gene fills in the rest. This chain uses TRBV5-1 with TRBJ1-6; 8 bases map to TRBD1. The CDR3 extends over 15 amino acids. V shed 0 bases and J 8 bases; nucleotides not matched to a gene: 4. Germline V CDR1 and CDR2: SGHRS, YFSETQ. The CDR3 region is CASSLDTGGHSPLHF. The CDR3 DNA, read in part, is TGCGCCAGCAGCTTGGATACAGGGGGACATTCACCC.

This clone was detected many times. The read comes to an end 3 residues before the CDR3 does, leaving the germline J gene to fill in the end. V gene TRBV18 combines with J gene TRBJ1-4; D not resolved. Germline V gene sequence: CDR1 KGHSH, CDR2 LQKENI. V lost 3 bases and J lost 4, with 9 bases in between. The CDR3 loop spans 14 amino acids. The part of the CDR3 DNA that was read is TGTGCCAGCTCACCCGACATTATTAATGAAAAA. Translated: CASSPDIINEK. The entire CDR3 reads CASSPDIINEKLFF.

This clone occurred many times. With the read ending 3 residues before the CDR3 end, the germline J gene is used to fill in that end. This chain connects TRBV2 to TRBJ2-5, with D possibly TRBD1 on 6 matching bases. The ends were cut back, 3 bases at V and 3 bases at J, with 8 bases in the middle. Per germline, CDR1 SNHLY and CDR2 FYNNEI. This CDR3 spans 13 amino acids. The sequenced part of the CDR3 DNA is TGTGCCAGCAGTGATAACAGGGAAGAGACC. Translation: CASSDNREET. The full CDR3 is CASSDNREETQYF.

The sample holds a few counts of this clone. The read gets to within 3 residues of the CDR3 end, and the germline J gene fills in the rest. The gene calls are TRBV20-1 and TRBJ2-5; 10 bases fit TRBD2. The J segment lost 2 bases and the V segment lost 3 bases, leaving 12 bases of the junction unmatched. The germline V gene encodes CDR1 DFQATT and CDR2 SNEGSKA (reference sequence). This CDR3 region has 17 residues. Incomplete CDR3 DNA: TGCAGTGCTAGGGAATTAGCGGGGGGAAACTTACAAGAGACC. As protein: CSARELAGGNLQET. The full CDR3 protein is CSARELAGGNLQETQYF.

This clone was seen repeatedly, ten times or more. The CDR3 is CSVVSSGNYEQYF. The sequenced part of the CDR3 DNA is TGCAGCGTTGTGTCTAGCGGCAATTACGAG. The V gene is TRBV29-1, the J gene TRBJ2-7; 7 nucleotides align to TRBD2. Read coverage stops 3 residues before the CDR3 terminus; the germline J gene supplies the remainder. The CDR3 consists of 13 residues. Germline CDR1 and CDR2: SQVTM and ANQGSEA. V dropped 4 bases and J dropped 4; count of bases not matched to a gene: 7.

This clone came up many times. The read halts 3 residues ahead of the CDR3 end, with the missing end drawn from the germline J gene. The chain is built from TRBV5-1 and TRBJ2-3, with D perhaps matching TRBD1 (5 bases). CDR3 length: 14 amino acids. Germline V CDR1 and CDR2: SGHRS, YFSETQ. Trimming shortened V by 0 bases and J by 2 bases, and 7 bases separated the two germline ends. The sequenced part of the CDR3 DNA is TGCGCCAGCAGCTTGGGACAGACCACAGATACG. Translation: CASSLGQTTDT. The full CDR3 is CASSLGQTTDTQYF.

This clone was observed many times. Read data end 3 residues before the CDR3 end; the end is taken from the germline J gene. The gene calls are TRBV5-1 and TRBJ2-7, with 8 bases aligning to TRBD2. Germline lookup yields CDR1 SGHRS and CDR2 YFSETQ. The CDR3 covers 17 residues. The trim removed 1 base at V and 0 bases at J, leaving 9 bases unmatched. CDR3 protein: CASSLRLSGTSSYEQYF. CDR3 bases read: TGCGCCAGCAGCTTGAGGCTTAGCGGGACCTCCTCCTACGAG.

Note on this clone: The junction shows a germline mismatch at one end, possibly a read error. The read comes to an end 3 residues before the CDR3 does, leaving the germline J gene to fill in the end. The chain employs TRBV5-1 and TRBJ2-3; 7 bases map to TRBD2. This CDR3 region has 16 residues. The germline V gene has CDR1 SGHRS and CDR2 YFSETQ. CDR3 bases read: TGCGCCAGCAGCTTGAGTGGAGCGGGGAGGTCAGAGACG. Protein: CASSLSGAGRSET. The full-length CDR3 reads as CASSLSGAGRSETQYF.

The CDR3 bases that were read are TGTGCCAGCAGCTTCGGACAGGGTAACGAG. Its protein product is CASSFGQGNE. The whole CDR3 sequence is CASSFGQGNEQYF. V and J are TRBV5-4 and TRBJ2-7; 8 bases line up with TRBD1. The CDR3 end falls 3 residues outside the read, so it is completed with the germline J gene. The germline V gene encodes CDR1 SGHNT and CDR2 YYREEE (reference sequence). This CDR3 contains 13 residues. V shed 2 bases and J 5 bases; nucleotides not matched to a gene: 3.

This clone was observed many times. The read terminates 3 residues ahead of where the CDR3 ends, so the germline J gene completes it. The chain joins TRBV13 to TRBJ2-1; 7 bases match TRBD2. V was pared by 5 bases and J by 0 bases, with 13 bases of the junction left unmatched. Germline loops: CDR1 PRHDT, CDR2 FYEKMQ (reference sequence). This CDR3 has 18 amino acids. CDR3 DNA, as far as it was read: TGTGCCAGCAGCATACTTAGCGGGCGGGCTGCCTCCTACAATGAG. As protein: CASSILSGRAASYNE. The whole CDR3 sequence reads CASSILSGRAASYNEQFF.

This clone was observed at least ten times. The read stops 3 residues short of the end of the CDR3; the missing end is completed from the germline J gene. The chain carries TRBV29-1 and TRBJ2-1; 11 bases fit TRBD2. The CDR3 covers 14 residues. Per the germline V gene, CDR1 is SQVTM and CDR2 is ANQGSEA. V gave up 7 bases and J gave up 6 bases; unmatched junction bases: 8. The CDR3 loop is CSGGGLAVINEQFF. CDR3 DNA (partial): TGCAGCGGGGGGGGACTAGCGGTTATCAATGAG.

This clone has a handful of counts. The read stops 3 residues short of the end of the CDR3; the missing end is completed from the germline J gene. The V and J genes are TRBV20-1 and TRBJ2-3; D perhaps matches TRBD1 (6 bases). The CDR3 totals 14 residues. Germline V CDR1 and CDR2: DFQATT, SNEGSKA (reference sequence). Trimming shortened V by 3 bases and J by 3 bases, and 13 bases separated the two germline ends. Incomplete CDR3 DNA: TGCAGTGCTAGTCGGGGCAGGGGTACAGATACG. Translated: CSASRGRGTDT. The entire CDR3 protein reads CSASRGRGTDTQYF.

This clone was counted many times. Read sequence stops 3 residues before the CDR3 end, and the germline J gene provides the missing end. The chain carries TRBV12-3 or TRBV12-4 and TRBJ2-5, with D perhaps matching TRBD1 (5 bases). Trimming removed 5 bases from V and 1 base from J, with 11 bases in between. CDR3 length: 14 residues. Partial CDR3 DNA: TGTGCCAGCAGTGTACCTGACAGCCAAGAGACC. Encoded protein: CASSVPDSQET. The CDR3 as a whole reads CASSVPDSQETQYF.